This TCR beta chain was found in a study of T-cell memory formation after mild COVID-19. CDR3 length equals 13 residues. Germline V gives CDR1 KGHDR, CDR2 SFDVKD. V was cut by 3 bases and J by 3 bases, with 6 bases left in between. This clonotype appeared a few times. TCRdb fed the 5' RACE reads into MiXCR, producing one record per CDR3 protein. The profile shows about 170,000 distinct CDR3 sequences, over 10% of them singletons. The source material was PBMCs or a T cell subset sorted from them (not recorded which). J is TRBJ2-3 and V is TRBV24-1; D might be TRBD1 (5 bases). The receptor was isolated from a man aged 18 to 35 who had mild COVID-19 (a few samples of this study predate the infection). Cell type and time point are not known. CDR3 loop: CATSDRQTDTQYF. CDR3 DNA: TGTGCCACCAGTGATCGACAGACAGATACGCAGTATTTT.